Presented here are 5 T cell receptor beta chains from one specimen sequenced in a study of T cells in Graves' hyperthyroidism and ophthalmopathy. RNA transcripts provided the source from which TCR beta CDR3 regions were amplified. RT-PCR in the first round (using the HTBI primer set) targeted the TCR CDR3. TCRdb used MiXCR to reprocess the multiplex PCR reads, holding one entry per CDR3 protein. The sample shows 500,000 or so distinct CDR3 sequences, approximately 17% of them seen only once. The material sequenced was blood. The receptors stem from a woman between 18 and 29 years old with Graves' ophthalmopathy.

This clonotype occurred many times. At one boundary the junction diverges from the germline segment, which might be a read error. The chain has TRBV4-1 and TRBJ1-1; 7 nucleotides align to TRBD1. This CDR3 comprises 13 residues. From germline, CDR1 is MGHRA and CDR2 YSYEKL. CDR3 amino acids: CASRGTENTEAFF. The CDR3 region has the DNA TGTGCCAGCAGGGGGACGGAGAACACTGAAGCTTTCTTT.

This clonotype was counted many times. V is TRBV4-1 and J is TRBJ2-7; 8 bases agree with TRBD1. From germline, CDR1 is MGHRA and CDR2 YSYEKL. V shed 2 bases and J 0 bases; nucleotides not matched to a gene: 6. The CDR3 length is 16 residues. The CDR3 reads CASSQRSQGASYEQYF. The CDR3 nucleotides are TGCGCCAGCAGCCAAAGATCGCAGGGGGCCTCCTACGAGCAGTACTTC.

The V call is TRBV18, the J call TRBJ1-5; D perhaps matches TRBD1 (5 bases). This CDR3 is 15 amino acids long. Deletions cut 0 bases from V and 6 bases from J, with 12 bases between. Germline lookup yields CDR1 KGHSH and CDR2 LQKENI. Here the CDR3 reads CASSPPGREGQPQHF. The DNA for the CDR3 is TGTGCCAGCTCACCACCCGGCAGGGAGGGTCAGCCCCAGCATTTT.

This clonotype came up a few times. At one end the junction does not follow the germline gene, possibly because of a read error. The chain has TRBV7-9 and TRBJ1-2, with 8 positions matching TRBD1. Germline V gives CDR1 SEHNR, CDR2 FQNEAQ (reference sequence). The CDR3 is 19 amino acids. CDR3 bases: TGCGCCAGCAGCCCCCTTTTTGCTCCCCAGGGGGCGCTGGACTATGGCTACACCTTC. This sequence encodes CASSPLFAPQGALDYGYTF.

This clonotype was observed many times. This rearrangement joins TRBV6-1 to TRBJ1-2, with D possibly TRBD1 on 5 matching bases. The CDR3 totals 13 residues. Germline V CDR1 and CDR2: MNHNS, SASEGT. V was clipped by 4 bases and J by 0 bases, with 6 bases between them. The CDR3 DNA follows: TGTGCCAGCAGTGGGACAACTAACTATGGCTACACCTTC. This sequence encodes CASSGTTNYGYTF.